This TCR beta chain came from a study of T cell responses to AZD1222 COVID-19 vaccine. As concerns this clone: Its specificity is not known.

Trimming shortened V by 5 bases and J by 4 bases, and 12 bases separated the two germline ends. The length of the CDR3 is 14 residues. Germline CDR1 is SGHNT and CDR2 is YENEEA. Findings and limits, study-wide: All repertoire sampling was performed exclusively after the peak T cell response. Clonal diversity was possibly underestimated; the donors were predominantly white British and more often female.

The assay was immunoSEQ multiplex PCR, and TCRdb's table has in-frame clones only and misses some. Of 140,000 or so clones in the sample, 80% to 95% were seen once. This sample comprised peripheral blood, obtained 28 days after the second AZD1222 dose. The clonotype comes from an adult who received the AZD1222 COVID-19 vaccine. V usage is TRBV11-3 and J usage is TRBJ2-1; D is uncertain. The CDR3 DNA reads as TGTGCCAGCAGCCCGCCCCCACCATACAATGAGCAGTTCTTC. Residues: CASSPPPPYNEQFF.